This TCR beta chain was captured in a study of CD8+ T cells in alopecia areata. Whole-study context: Twice a day, 5 to 10 mg of oral tofacitinib was administered to treated patients. Study findings and constraints: Especially in alopecia totalis/universalis, lesional scalp showed greater clonality than normal scalp did.

This clone was detected only a few times. The antigen remains unidentified. The sequencing template was cDNA reverse transcribed from extracted RNA. Sequenced by immunoSEQ multiplex PCR; TCRdb stores in-frame clones only, minus some. The table lists a few hundred thousand clones, 67% of them singletons, with about 1.3% in the top ten. Germline CDR1 reads SQVTM; CDR2 reads ANQGSEA. Trimming removed 7 bases at V and 0 bases at J, with 9 bases between. There are 12 residues in the CDR3. The chain is built from TRBV29-1 and TRBJ1-1; weak D call: TRBD1 (5 bases). The starting material was CD4+ T cells sorted from blood, obtained at week 0. The sequence was obtained from a human donor with alopecia areata. CDR3 nucleotides: TGCAGCGGACAGAGTATGAACACTGAAGCTTTCTTT. Protein sequence: CSGQSMNTEAFF.